The subject of this entry is one TCR beta chain. Its antigen remains unidentified. TCR cDNA was made by 5'RACE template switching, adding a universal primer site and UMIs. TCRdb processed the 5' RACE reads anew with MiXCR; each CDR3 protein has one entry. The sample lists about 400,000 distinct CDR3 sequences, approximately 5.7% occurring once. The sample comes from a study of T cells after yellow fever vaccination. Study results and caveats: Contaminants from the bulk population, in the form of abundant clonotypes, could be found in FACS-sorted repertoires. Most primary-vaccination clones reappeared after the booster (about 97% CD4, about 88% CD8).

The source is a man aged 25-45 years who received the YFV17D yellow fever vaccine. The specimen comprised PBMCs, sampled 5 days after the yellow fever booster vaccination.

The CDR3 region is CSAREGARSNEQFF. CDR3 coding DNA: TGCAGTGCTAGAGAAGGGGCTAGATCAAATGAGCAGTTCTTC. The V and J genes are TRBV20-1 and TRBJ2-1, with a tentative D call TRBD1 (5 bases). The CDR3 spans 14 residues. V dropped 0 bases and J dropped 7 bases, with 13 bases sitting between them. Looked up from germline, CDR1 is DFQATT and CDR2 is SNEGSKA (reference sequence).